This T cell receptor beta chain derives from a study of human T cells and chemical hapten exposure. Study background: A 2 cm by 2 cm inner upper arm patch received 2% DPC for sensitization.

The time point: pre-sensitization, week 0. Stated treatment: therapeutic diphenylcyclopropenone sensitization with weekly scalp DPC. The study enrolled 18 to 70-year-old alopecia patients suitable for DPC. In TCRdb, the RACE reads were re-called with MiXCR into one record per CDR3 protein. This table has fewer than 200,000 distinct CDR3 sequences, just under 30% appearing once. V shed 6 bases and J shed 3 bases, with 9 bases lying between them. CDR1 is DFQATT and CDR2 is SNEGSKA in the germline V gene (reference sequence). There are 11 residues in the CDR3. This clonotype was obtained from a woman in her thirties with alopecia areata. Some clones in this sample may be carry-over from other donors' samples. J is TRBJ2-7 and V is TRBV20-1; no reliable D call. Source: whole blood, taken in connection with sensitization to the hapten diphenylcyclopropenone (DPC). CDR3 DNA sequence: TGCAGTGCCCTGGTCCTCTACGAGCAGTACTTC. It encodes CSALVLYEQYF.